Below, 8 T cell receptor beta chains from the same sample are listed, as sequenced in a study of blood T cell repertoires in COVID-19. Clones were sequenced by immunoSEQ multiplex PCR, and TCRdb holds only the in-frame ones, with some missing. The table records 200,000 to 300,000 clones, around nine tenths of them present only once. What was sequenced was peripheral blood. The receptors stem from a woman aged 60-75 years with COVID-19, enrolled during active disease.

The rearrangement uses TRBV28 and TRBJ2-7, with 11 bases fitting TRBD2. Trimming cost V 2 bases and J 2 bases; bases outside gene matches: 11. This CDR3 has 18 residues. Germline V gene data show CDR1 as MDHEN and CDR2 as SYDVKM. The CDR3 DNA sequence: TGTGCCAGCAGTTTACGAACAGGGGGACTAGCGGTAGCCTACGAGCAGTACTTC. This codes for CASSLRTGGLAVAYEQYF.

The J gene is TRBJ2-3, the V gene TRBV5-1; 12 bases fit TRBD2. CDR3 size: 16 residues. The ends lost 4 bases at V and 0 bases at J; junction bases unmatched: 3. The germline CDR1 and CDR2 sequences are SGHRS and YFSETQ. The CDR3 DNA follows: TGCGCCAGCAGCCCACTAGCGGGGGGTAGCACAGATACGCAGTATTTT. This sequence encodes CASSPLAGGSTDTQYF.

This chain links TRBV30 with TRBJ2-1; tentatively, D is TRBD2 (6 bases). The CDR3 covers 13 residues. V lost 7 bases and J lost 2, with 12 bases in between. Looked up from germline, CDR1 is GTSNPN and CDR2 is SVGIG (reference sequence). Written as DNA, the CDR3 is TGTGCCTCCGGGACTTCTACCTACAATGAGCAGTTCTTC. Translation: CASGTSTYNEQFF.

This clone was detected once. The chain uses TRBV7-8 and TRBJ1-2; possibly TRBD1 for D (6 bases). CDR3 size: 16 residues. Trimming cost V 0 bases and J 4 bases, with 15 bases left between them. Looked up from germline, CDR1 is SGHVS and CDR2 is FQNEAQ. The CDR3 DNA reads as TGTGCCAGCAGCTTAGCTATTACGGGGGGCCGCTATGGCTACACCTTC. Translation: CASSLAITGGRYGYTF. The full variable domain, in which reference TRBV7-8 and TRBJ1-2 provide the parts outside the CDR3, is GAGVSQSPRYKVAKRGQDVALRCDPISGHVSLFWYQQALGQGPEFLTYFQNEAQLDKSGLPSDRFFAERPEGSVSTLKIQRTQQEDSAVYLCASSLAITGGRYGYTFGSGTRLTVV.

The chain combines TRBV5-1 with TRBJ2-7; 10 bases agree with TRBD2. CDR1 SGHRS and CDR2 YFSETQ come from the germline V gene. Trimming at V came to 0 bases and at J to 2 bases, leaving 5 bases not matched to a gene. CDR3 size: 16 residues. The CDR3 DNA reads TGCGCCAGCAGCTTGGGACTAGCGGGTCTCGCCTACGAGCAGTACTTC. Its translation: CASSLGLAGLAYEQYF.

The gene calls are TRBV19 and TRBJ1-2, with a weak D call TRBD1 (5 bases). Trimming took off 0 bases at V and 4 bases at J, with 21 bases between the two ends. The CDR3 length is 18 residues. Germline loops: CDR1 LNHDA, CDR2 SQIVND (reference sequence). The CDR3 DNA reads TGTGCCAGTAGTATAGATCGTGGGTCGGCAGGGCATCGCTATGGCTACACCTTC. Translating it yields CASSIDRGSAGHRYGYTF.

The rearrangement joins TRBV25-1 to TRBJ2-1; D gene uncertain. The CDR3 length is 13 residues. In germline, CDR1 is MGHDK, CDR2 SYGVNS. Trimming took 1 base from V and 9 from J, leaving 10 bases between them. The CDR3 bases are TGTGCCAGCAGTGAATTTCCCTATCCTGAGCAGTTCTTC. Translating it yields CASSEFPYPEQFF.

V gene TRBV18 combines with J gene TRBJ2-1; D perhaps matches TRBD2 (6 bases). The CDR3 sequence is 13 residues long. The V gene lost 1 base and the J gene lost 8 bases, with 9 bases spanning the gap. Per germline, CDR1 KGHSH and CDR2 LQKENI. The CDR3 region has the DNA TGTGCCAGCTCACCACTGAGGGACTATGAGCAGTTCTTC. Translating gives CASSPLRDYEQFF.